At least ten counts were recorded for the clone carrying this T cell receptor (beta chain). The sample originates from a study of T cells in Graves' hyperthyroidism and ophthalmopathy. Researchers took RNA transcripts and amplified the TCR beta CDR3 regions from them. The TCR CDR3 was amplified in a first-round RT-PCR using the HTBI primer set. TCRdb reanalysed the multiplex PCR reads using MiXCR and keeps one entry per CDR3 protein. The sample has 250,000 to 400,000 distinct CDR3 sequences, roughly 15% seen once. The TCR comes from a woman in her forties with Graves' ophthalmopathy. The specimen sequenced was blood.

CDR3 residues: CSATPGLAGVHEQYF. CDR3 in DNA: TGCAGTGCTACCCCTGGACTAGCGGGAGTCCACGAGCAGTACTTC. The V call is TRBV20-1, the J call TRBJ2-7, with 13 bases matching TRBD2. Germline CDR1 is DFQATT and CDR2 is SNEGSKA (reference sequence). The V gene end was trimmed by 4 bases and the J gene end by 5 bases; junction bases not matched to a gene: 8. This CDR3 comprises 15 residues.